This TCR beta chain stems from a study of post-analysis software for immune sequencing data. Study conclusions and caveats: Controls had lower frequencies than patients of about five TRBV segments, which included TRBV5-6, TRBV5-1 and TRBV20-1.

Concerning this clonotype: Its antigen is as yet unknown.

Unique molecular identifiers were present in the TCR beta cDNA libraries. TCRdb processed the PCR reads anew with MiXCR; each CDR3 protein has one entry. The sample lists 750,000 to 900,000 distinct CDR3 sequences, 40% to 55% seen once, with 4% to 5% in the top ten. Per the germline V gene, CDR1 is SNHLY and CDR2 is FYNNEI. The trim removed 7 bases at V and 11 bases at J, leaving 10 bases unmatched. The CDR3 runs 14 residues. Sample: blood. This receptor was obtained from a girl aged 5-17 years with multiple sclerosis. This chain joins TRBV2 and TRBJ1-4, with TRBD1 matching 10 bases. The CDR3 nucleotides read TGTGCCAGCATCGGGACAGGGGAGGAGATGAAACTGTTTTTT. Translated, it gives CASIGTGEEMKLFF.